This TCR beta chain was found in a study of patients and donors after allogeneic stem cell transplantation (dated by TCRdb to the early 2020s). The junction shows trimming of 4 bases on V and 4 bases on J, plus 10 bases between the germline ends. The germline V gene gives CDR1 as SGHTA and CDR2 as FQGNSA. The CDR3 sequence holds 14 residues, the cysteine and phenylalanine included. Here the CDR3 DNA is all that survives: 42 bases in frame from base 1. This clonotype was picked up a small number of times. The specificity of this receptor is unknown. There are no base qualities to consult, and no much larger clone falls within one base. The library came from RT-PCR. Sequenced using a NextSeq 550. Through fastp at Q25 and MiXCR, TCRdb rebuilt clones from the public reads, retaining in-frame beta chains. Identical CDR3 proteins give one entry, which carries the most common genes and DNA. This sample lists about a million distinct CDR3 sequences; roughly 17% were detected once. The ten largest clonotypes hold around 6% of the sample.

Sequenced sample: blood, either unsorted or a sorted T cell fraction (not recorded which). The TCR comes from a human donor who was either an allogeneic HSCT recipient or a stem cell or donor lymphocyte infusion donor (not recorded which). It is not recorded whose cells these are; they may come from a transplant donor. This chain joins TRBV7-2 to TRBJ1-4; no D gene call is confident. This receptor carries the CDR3 CASSSRRRNEKLFF. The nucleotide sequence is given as TGTGCCAGCAGCTCCAGACGGCGTAATGAAAAACTGTTTTTT.